A selection of T cell receptor beta chains follows, all from one sample in a study of spatial heterogeneity in lung cancer. TCRdb re-analysed the 5' RACE reads in MiXCR, keeping a single row per CDR3 protein. The table has about 9,500 distinct CDR3 sequences, about 9.3% seen once; the top ten hold 10% to 15%. Sample: lung tumor tissue, taken at surgery. Every receptor here comes from a female donor with early-stage non-small cell lung cancer. Both conserved end residues are part of each CDR3. The D gene is left open where the match is weak. Some rows mark clone size as missing; the rest say once, few, many or name a class of expanded clone.

>TRBD1|TRBV12-3/TRBV12-4|TRBJ1-1|few
CASKPGTGYTEAFF
TGTGCCAGCAAACCTGGGACAGGGTACACTGAAGCTTTCTTT
>.|TRBV9|TRBJ2-7|.
CASSVGGNYEQYF
TGTGCCAGCAGCGTAGGCGGAAACTACGAGCAGTACTTC
>.|TRBV19|TRBJ2-5|.
CASSIASTQETQYF
TGTGCCAGTAGTATAGCATCTACTCAAGAGACCCAGTACTTC
>.|TRBV4-1|TRBJ2-7|many
CASSQVVGPNYEQYF
TGCGCCAGCAGCCAAGTGGTCGGGCCAAACTACGAGCAGTACTTC
>TRBD1|TRBV4-1|TRBJ2-1|many
CASSQDLRTGGRRTYNEQFF
TGCGCCAGCAGCCAAGATCTTAGGACAGGGGGGCGGCGAACCTACAATGAGCAGTTCTTC
>.|TRBV7-2|TRBJ1-4|medium-sized
CASSPGTYEKLFF
TGTGCCAGCAGCCCAGGGACTTATGAAAAACTGTTTTTT
>TRBD1|TRBV4-2|TRBJ1-5|few
CASSQDHRQGSFQPQHF
TGTGCCAGCAGCCAAGACCACAGACAGGGGAGTTTTCAGCCCCAGCATTTT
>.|TRBV7-2|TRBJ2-6|many
CASSLGVRAGANVLTF
TGTGCCAGCAGCTTAGGGGTACGGGCCGGGGCCAACGTCCTGACTTTC
>.|TRBV11-2|TRBJ2-3|many
CASSFLAVASTDTQYF
TGTGCCAGCAGCTTCCTTGCGGTGGCTAGCACAGATACGCAGTATTTT
>TRBD2|TRBV9|TRBJ2-3|.
CASSGSGGDTDTQYF
TGTGCCAGCAGTGGGAGCGGGGGGGACACAGATACGCAGTATTTT
>TRBD1|TRBV5-6|TRBJ2-2|few
CASSLIQGWPGELFF
TGTGCCAGCAGCTTAATACAGGGGTGGCCCGGGGAGCTGTTTTTT